The 7 T cell receptor beta chains listed next were all sequenced from one sample in a study of CD4 T cells in relation to SARS-CoV-2 and coronaviruses. Their antigen targets remain unknown. TCRdb's copy holds only in-frame clones and misses some; the assay was immunoSEQ multiplex PCR. The sample has approximately 25,000 clones, roughly 76% seen once. The unexposed donors gave CD4+ T cells in 2011-2018, prior to COVID-19. The cells were cultured for 9 to 11 days before CD4+ T cells were isolated. The sequencing sample was made of CD4+ T cells from PBMCs, cultured in vitro. These receptor sequences come from a human donor in good health.

The chain links TRBV9 to TRBJ2-5, with TRBD2 matching over 13 bases. CDR1 and CDR2 from the germline V gene are SGDLS and YYNGEE. V gave up 0 bases and J gave up 4 bases; unmatched junction bases: 3. This CDR3 is 16 amino acids long. This CDR3 reads CASSVGTSGSPETQYF. The CDR3 DNA reads TGTGCCAGCAGCGTAGGGACTAGCGGGAGTCCAGAGACCCAGTACTTC.

The V gene is TRBV2, the J gene TRBJ2-1; tentatively, D is TRBD1 (5 bases). Germline V lookup: CDR1 SNHLY, CDR2 FYNNEI. The CDR3 consists of 14 residues. Trimming took 1 base from V and 9 from J, leaving 13 bases between them. This CDR3 reads CASSEGSWGVEQFF. DNA for the CDR3: TGTGCCAGCAGTGAAGGTTCCTGGGGCGTTGAGCAGTTCTTC.

This CDR3 is CASSQPGQGAGYTF. In DNA form, the CDR3 reads TGTGCCAGCAGCCAACCAGGACAGGGGGCCGGCTACACCTTC. The rearrangement uses TRBV3-1 (or the pseudogene TRBV3-2) and TRBJ1-2; 11 nucleotides agree with TRBD1. This CDR3 contains 14 residues. V shed 2 bases and J 8 bases; nucleotides not matched to a gene: 4. Germline V gene data show CDR1 as LGHDT and CDR2 as YNNKEL (reference sequence).

The rearrangement links TRBV18 to TRBJ2-1; D uncertain. This CDR3 is 12 amino acids long. Germline CDR1 is KGHSH and CDR2 is LQKENI. Trimming removed 6 bases at V and 8 bases at J, with 11 bases between. CDR3 bases: TGTGCCAGCTCGGTCAATAATGATGAGCAGTTCTTC. It is translated as CASSVNNDEQFF.

The chain recombines TRBV30 with TRBJ2-5, with D unclear. CDR1 and CDR2 from the germline V gene are GTSNPN and SVGIG (reference sequence). Trimming removed 5 bases at V and 4 bases at J, with 11 bases between. The CDR3 sequence is 12 residues long. Here the CDR3 reads CAWEVDLETQYF. The CDR3 DNA is TGTGCCTGGGAGGTGGATCTAGAGACCCAGTACTTC.

The chain couples TRBV27 to TRBJ1-6; the D is unclear. Deletions cut 6 bases from V and 5 bases from J, with 14 bases between. Germline lookup yields CDR1 MNHEY and CDR2 SMNVEV (reference sequence). The CDR3 totals 15 residues. The CDR3 DNA reads TGTGCCAGCAGACGAACTCGAACGCATAATTCACCCCTCCACTTT. Its translation is CASRRTRTHNSPLHF.

There are a few counts of this clone. The chain links TRBV11-3 to TRBJ2-2, with D perhaps given as TRBD1 or TRBD2 (6 bases each). The CDR3 length is 15 residues. CDR1 is SGHNT, CDR2 YENEEA, per germline. V was clipped by 8 bases and J by 0 bases, with 13 bases between them. The DNA of the CDR3 is TGTGCCAGCTCCGGGGGCGGTACGAACACCGGGGAGCTGTTTTTT. Residues: CASSGGGTNTGELFF.